This TCR beta chain is from a study of blood T cells in healthy people across ages. General study points: Long-lived donors had more naive CD4+ cells and higher diversity than aged donors.

Then a second PCR, running about 7 to 11 cycles, was carried out with a sample-barcoded 5' primer and a J-beta primer mix. The authors tagged each cDNA molecule using a template-switch adaptor with 12 random nucleotides. One entry per CDR3 protein results from TCRdb running MiXCR on the 5' RACE reads. This table holds around 800,000 distinct CDR3 sequences, around half found once. This clonotype was counted only a few times. Its antigen is not identified. The CDR3 is 17 residues long. Germline V CDR1 and CDR2: SGDLS, YYNGEE. V gave up 3 bases and J gave up 4 bases; unmatched junction bases: 10. The sequencing sample was made of blood. V gene TRBV9 combines with J gene TRBJ2-5, with 12 bases that match TRBD2. The clonotype originates from a man at least 80 years old in good health. The CDR3 region is CASSASSGRADGETQYF. DNA of the CDR3: TGTGCCAGCAGCGCGTCTAGCGGGAGGGCCGATGGAGAGACCCAGTACTTC.